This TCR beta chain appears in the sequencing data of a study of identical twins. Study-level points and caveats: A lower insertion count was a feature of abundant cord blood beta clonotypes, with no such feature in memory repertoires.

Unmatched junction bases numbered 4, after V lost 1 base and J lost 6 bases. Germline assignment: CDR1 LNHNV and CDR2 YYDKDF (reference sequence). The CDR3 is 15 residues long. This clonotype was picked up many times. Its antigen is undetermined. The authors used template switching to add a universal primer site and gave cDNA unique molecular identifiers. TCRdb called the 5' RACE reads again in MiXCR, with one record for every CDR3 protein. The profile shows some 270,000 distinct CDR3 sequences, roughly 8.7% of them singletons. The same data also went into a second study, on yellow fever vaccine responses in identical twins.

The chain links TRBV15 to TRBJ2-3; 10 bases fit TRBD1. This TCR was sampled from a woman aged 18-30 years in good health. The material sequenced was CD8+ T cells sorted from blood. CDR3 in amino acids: CATSRVTGGADTQYF. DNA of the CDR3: TGTGCCACCAGCAGAGTGACAGGGGGCGCCGATACGCAGTATTTT.